One sample yielded the 15 T cell receptor beta chains listed below, sequenced in a study of early stage breast cancer tumors. This table comes from immunoSEQ multiplex PCR, and its TCRdb copy is limited to in-frame clones, with some not included. This sample has 4,000 to 6,000 clones, with around 72% found just once. Sequenced: normal breast tissue next to the tumor. Receptors were obtained from a person in their sixties or seventies with breast cancer.

The chain has TRBV7-1 and TRBJ1-2, with a weak D call TRBD1 (5 bases). TRBV7-1 is assigned to the ORF class and has an uncertain function. Trimming stripped 4 bases from V and 2 bases from J, with 14 bases between. The CDR3 runs 15 residues. In DNA, the CDR3 is TGTGCCAGCAGCTGGGGGTCTGGGTCCAACTATGGCTACACCTTC. It is translated as CASSWGSGSNYGYTF.

This clone was counted only a few times. The CDR3 spells CASSSGHIEKLFF. The CDR3 DNA sequence: TGCGCCAGCAGCTCAGGACATATTGAAAAACTGTTTTTT. The chain couples TRBV5-1 to TRBJ1-4; TRBD1 is a possible D gene (5 bases). The V and J ends lost 3 bases and 7 bases respectively, with 10 bases between them. CDR3 length: 13 amino acids. Germline assignment: CDR1 SGHRS and CDR2 YFSETQ. Based on the CDR3 plus reference TRBV5-1 and TRBJ1-4, the full variable domain is KAGVTQTPRYLIKTRGQQVTLSCSPISGHRSVSWYQQTPGQGLQFLFEYFSETQRNKGNFPGRFSGRQFSNSRSEMNVSTLELGDSALYLCASSSGHIEKLFFGSGTQLSVL.

This chain links TRBV6-1 with TRBJ2-6; tentatively, D is TRBD1 (5 bases). CDR1 is MNHNS, CDR2 SASEGT, per germline. The V gene lost 3 bases and the J gene lost 0 bases, with 9 bases spanning the gap. The CDR3 contains 16 residues. The CDR3 spells CASSDDSLSGANVLTF. The CDR3 DNA reads TGTGCCAGCAGTGATGACAGCCTCTCTGGGGCCAACGTCCTGACTTTC.

The chain links TRBV19 to TRBJ1-5, with unresolved D. Trimming pared 5 bases from V and 4 bases from J, leaving 12 bases between. The CDR3 is made up of 14 amino acids. Germline V lookup: CDR1 LNHDA, CDR2 SQIVND (reference sequence). The CDR3 DNA reads TGTGCCAGTAGTTTTCCACATGATAATCAGCCCCAGCATTTT. Residues: CASSFPHDNQPQHF.

This chain joins TRBV7-9 and TRBJ2-7; D is ambiguous. Germline CDR1 reads SEHNR; CDR2 reads FQNEAQ (reference sequence). The length of the CDR3 is 13 residues. Trimming removed 1 base from V and 4 bases from J, with 8 bases in between. Here the CDR3 DNA reads TGTGCCAGCAGCTTAGGGGATTGGTACGAGCAGTACTTC. Translated, it gives CASSLGDWYEQYF.

The rearrangement joins TRBV7-3 to TRBJ1-5; TRBD1 matches at 9 bases. From germline, CDR1 is SGHTA and CDR2 FQGTGA. CDR3 size: 17 residues. V gave up 7 bases and J gave up 5 bases; unmatched junction bases: 15. This CDR3 is CASNRGRRLKGDQPQHF. Here the CDR3 DNA reads TGTGCCAGCAACAGGGGGCGCAGGCTTAAAGGGGATCAGCCCCAGCATTTT.

The chain links TRBV11-3 to TRBJ2-3; D call uncertain. V lost 5 bases and J 3 bases, leaving 9 bases between the germline ends. Germline values: CDR1 SGHNT, CDR2 YENEEA. The length of the CDR3 is 13 residues. The CDR3 nucleotides read TGTGCCAGCAGCACCCGGACGACAGATACGCAGTATTTT. This translates into CASSTRTTDTQYF.

The chain employs TRBV5-4 and TRBJ2-2; 7 bases are shared with TRBD2. V dropped 6 bases and J dropped 3; count of bases not matched to a gene: 8. Germline assignment: CDR1 SGHNT and CDR2 YYREEE (reference sequence). The CDR3 is 15 residues long. CDR3 DNA sequence: TGTGCCAGCAATCCGGGAGGCCCCGACACCGGGGAGCTGTTTTTT. Amino acids: CASNPGGPDTGELFF.

In its sample, this clone was seen once. The chain links TRBV9 to TRBJ2-1, with D perhaps given as TRBD1 or TRBD2 (5 bases each). CDR1 and CDR2 (germline): SGDLS, YYNGEE. The CDR3 totals 14 residues. Trimming removed 7 bases from V and 7 bases from J, with 18 bases in between. The CDR3: CASSLRGGPNEQFF. The CDR3 bases are TGTGCCAGCTCTTTGAGGGGTGGGCCGAATGAGCAGTTCTTC. The full variable domain, completed using reference TRBV9 and TRBJ2-1, is DSGVTQTPKHLITATGQRVTLRCSPRSGDLSVYWYQQSLDQGLQFLIQYYNGEERAKGNILERFSAQQFPDLHSELNLSSLELGDSALYFCASSLRGGPNEQFFGPGTRLTVL.

The gene calls are TRBV6-5 and TRBJ1-1; TRBD1 agrees at 7 bases. V shed 4 bases and J 4 bases; nucleotides not matched to a gene: 6. There are 14 residues in the CDR3. Looked up from germline, CDR1 is MNHEY and CDR2 is SVGAGI. Here the CDR3 reads CASSSSGGSTEAFF. The CDR3 coding sequence is TGTGCCAGCAGTTCCTCAGGGGGTAGCACTGAAGCTTTCTTT.

This clone turned up a few times. The V call is TRBV7-9, the J call TRBJ2-2; D gene unclear. Trimming cost V 5 bases and J 0 bases, with 10 bases left between them. Germline V gene sequence: CDR1 SEHNR, CDR2 FQNEAQ (reference sequence). The CDR3 sequence is 15 residues long. The CDR3 nucleotides read TGTGCCAGCAGCCCTTTCCTCGCGAACACCGGGGAGCTGTTTTTT. Protein: CASSPFLANTGELFF.

The rearrangement joins TRBV5-6 to TRBJ2-5; D call uncertain. Trimming cost V 0 bases and J 4 bases, with 7 bases left between them. Germline V gene data show CDR1 as SGHDT and CDR2 as YYEEEE. There are 13 residues in the CDR3. The CDR3: CASSLGWGETQYF. The CDR3 bases are TGTGCCAGCAGCTTGGGGTGGGGAGAGACCCAGTACTTC.

This chain links TRBV9 with TRBJ1-1; D not resolved. CDR1 is SGDLS and CDR2 is YYNGEE in the germline V gene. The CDR3 spans 14 residues. V gave up 3 bases and J gave up 0 bases, with 9 bases separating them. Here the CDR3 DNA reads TGTGCCAGCAGCGCCAGAACCATGAACACTGAAGCTTTCTTT. Translated, it gives CASSARTMNTEAFF.

V and J are TRBV11-2 and TRBJ1-1; 8 bases agree with TRBD1. The CDR3 consists of 14 residues. CDR1 and CDR2 from the germline V gene are SGHAT and FQNNGV. Germline trimming cut 6 bases from V and 4 bases from J; bases unmatched to any gene: 7. DNA of the CDR3: TGTGCCAGCAGTCTCACAGGGGGTAGCACTGAAGCTTTCTTT. This sequence encodes CASSLTGGSTEAFF.

The rearrangement uses TRBV7-3 and TRBJ2-1; 8 positions match TRBD2. The junction had 5 bases not matched to a gene; V was cut back by 1 base and J by 6 bases. Germline V gives CDR1 SGHTA, CDR2 FQGTGA. The CDR3 loop spans 15 amino acids. CDR3 amino acids: CASSLKSGSTNEQFF. In DNA form, the CDR3 reads TGTGCCAGCAGCTTAAAAAGCGGGAGTACCAATGAGCAGTTCTTC. Full variable domain (remainder filled in from reference TRBV7-3 and TRBJ2-1): GAGVSQTPSNKVTEKGKYVELRCDPISGHTALYWYRQSLGQGPEFLIYFQGTGAADDSGLPNDRFFAVRPEGSVSTLKIQRTERGDSAVYLCASSLKSGSTNEQFFGPGTRLTVL.